These 28 T cell receptor beta chains were all obtained from the same sample, sequenced in a study of regulatory T cells in long-lasting Graves disease (dated by TCRdb to the early 2020s). Libraries were built with multiplex PCR. Sequenced on an Illumina HiSeq 4000. CDR3 regions were amplified by Arm-PCR with iRepertoire HTBI primers to construct TCR beta libraries. Using fastp at Q25 and MiXCR, TCRdb reprocessed the public reads and kept productive beta chains. For every CDR3 protein sequence, its rows merge into one entry that carries the most common genes and DNA. The sample contains roughly 700,000 distinct CDR3 sequences, about 32% of them found a single time. The ten largest clonotypes hold about 42% of the sample. The sample's time point label, in plain terms: persistent/refractory GD, antithyroid drugs over 5 years with positive TRAb. For both TCR sequencing and RNA sequencing, RNA was extracted from PBMCs in TRIzol.

This material consisted of peripheral blood mononuclear cells (PBMCs), taken when the disease was refractory, from a patient treated with antithyroid drugs. All receptors derive from a female donor with Graves disease.

V and J are TRBV30 and TRBJ1-3; maybe TRBD1 (5 bases). The CDR3 totals 13 residues. Trimming removed 2 bases at V and 3 bases at J, with 8 bases between. The V gene's germline CDR1 is GTSNPN and CDR2 SVGIG (reference sequence). The CDR3 nucleotides read TGTGCCTGGAGTTGGGGGTTTGGAAACACCATATATTTT. This translates into CAWSWGFGNTIYF.

The gene calls are TRBV6-1 and TRBJ1-2; a possible D gene is TRBD1 (6 bases). CDR3 length: 13 amino acids. The V and J ends lost 7 bases and 5 bases respectively, with 14 bases between them. Germline loops: CDR1 MNHNS, CDR2 SASEGT. The CDR3 region is CASTLGQKYGYTF. For the CDR3, the DNA is TGTGCCAGCACCCTCGGACAGAAATATGGCTACACCTTC.

A few counts support this clonotype. V is TRBV30 and J is TRBJ1-2, with a tentative D call TRBD1 (6 bases). Germline assignment: CDR1 GTSNPN and CDR2 SVGIG (reference sequence). The CDR3 consists of 11 residues. Trimming cost V 8 bases and J 7 bases, with 14 bases left between them. This CDR3 is CASHGRGGYTF. The CDR3 bases are TGTGCCAGTCATGGCAGGGGTGGCTACACCTTC.

The sample holds a few counts of this clonotype. The chain couples TRBV5-4 to TRBJ1-1, with D uncertain. V shed 2 bases and J shed 0 bases, with 11 bases lying between them. The CDR3 contains 15 residues. From germline, CDR1 is SGHNT and CDR2 YYREEE (reference sequence). CDR3 sequence (DNA): TGTGCCAGCAGCTTTTCACATGTATTGAACACTGAAGCTTTCTTT. Residues: CASSFSHVLNTEAFF.

The chain recombines TRBV7-9 with TRBJ2-5, with 7 nucleotides matching TRBD2. V trimming: 5 bases; J trimming: 5 bases; junction bases outside the gene matches: 14. Germline-derived CDR1 and CDR2 are SEHNR and FQNEAQ (reference sequence). This CDR3 is 16 amino acids long. As DNA, the CDR3 is TGTGCCAGCAGCGACCCGGGACTACATATCGTCGAGACCCAGTACTTC. It translates to CASSDPGLHIVETQYF.

This clonotype appeared many times. The J gene is TRBJ2-7, the V gene TRBV12-3 or TRBV12-4; 7 bases are a match to TRBD2. Germline trimming cut 1 base from V and 0 bases from J; bases unmatched to any gene: 12. CDR3 length: 18 amino acids. DNA of the CDR3: TGTGCCAGCAGTTTAGAAGGTAAATCGGGCGGGAGCTCCTACGAGCAGTACTTC. Its translation is CASSLEGKSGGSSYEQYF.

This clonotype was picked up many times. V and J are TRBV5-1 and TRBJ1-2; 7 bases align to TRBD1. V was clipped by 0 bases and J by 13 bases; unmatched bases: 6. This CDR3 has 12 residues. Germline CDR1 is SGHRS and CDR2 is YFSETQ. The CDR3 region is CASSLDRGGRTF. The CDR3 DNA is TGCGCCAGCAGCTTGGACAGGGGCGGACGCACCTTC.

This clonotype has ten or more counts. The gene calls are TRBV20-1 and TRBJ1-5; weak D call: TRBD1 (6 bases). Germline-derived CDR1 and CDR2 are DFQATT and SNEGSKA (reference sequence). V lost 6 bases to trimming and J lost 4 bases, with 13 bases between them. The CDR3 runs 13 residues. CDR3 in amino acids: CSATTGPNQPQHF. The DNA of the CDR3 is TGCAGTGCAACCACAGGGCCTAATCAGCCCCAGCATTTT.

The gene calls are TRBV29-1 and TRBJ2-2; D is unclear. V lost 8 bases and J lost 7, with 17 bases in between. The CDR3 is 13 residues long. The germline CDR1 and CDR2 sequences are SQVTM and ANQGSEA. The CDR3 nucleotides are TGCAGCACGGTCGTTCAGGTGGGCGGGGAGCTGTTTTTT. This encodes CSTVVQVGGELFF.

The chain uses TRBV2 and TRBJ2-7, with 10 bases identical to TRBD2. CDR3 size: 16 residues. Germline loops: CDR1 SNHLY, CDR2 FYNNEI. V lost 4 bases to trimming and J lost 5 bases; unmatched junction nucleotides: 11. The CDR3 sequence: CASSAHLAGERHEQYF. The DNA of the CDR3 is TGTGCCAGCAGTGCCCATCTAGCGGGAGAGCGTCACGAGCAGTACTTC.

This clonotype showed up just a few times. This sequence joins TRBV27 and TRBJ2-1; 10 nucleotides align to TRBD2. The trim removed 5 bases at V and 7 bases at J, leaving 17 bases unmatched. Germline V gives CDR1 MNHEY, CDR2 SMNVEV (reference sequence). This CDR3 spans 18 amino acids. For the CDR3, the DNA is TGTGCCAGCAGTATGGACAGCAAAGGACTAGCGGCCTCTAATGAGCAGTTCTTC. This encodes CASSMDSKGLAASNEQFF.

The genes are TRBV30 and TRBJ2-7, with unresolved D. Germline V gene sequence: CDR1 GTSNPN, CDR2 SVGIG (reference sequence). This CDR3 is 15 amino acids long. V was cut by 0 bases and J by 0 bases, with 12 bases left in between. The CDR3 sequence is CAWSVQGRFSYEQYF. The CDR3 coding sequence is TGTGCCTGGAGTGTACAAGGCCGATTCTCCTACGAGCAGTACTTC. Drawing the rest from reference TRBV30 and TRBJ2-7, the complete variable domain is SQTIHQWPATLVQPVGSPLSLECTVEGTSNPNLYWYRQAAGRGLQLLFYSVGIGQISSEVPQNLSASRPQDRQFILSSKKLLLSDSGFYLCAWSVQGRFSYEQYFGPGTRLTVT.

This clonotype was seen only a few times. J is TRBJ1-5 and V is TRBV12-3 or TRBV12-4; D gene unclear. CDR3 length: 14 residues. Trimming pared 5 bases from V and 9 bases from J, leaving 17 bases between. CDR3 nucleotides: TGTGCCAGCAGTCCCTTGGGCCCCTCGTTGCCCCAGCATTTT. Protein product: CASSPLGPSLPQHF.

The V gene is TRBV6-1, the J gene TRBJ2-5, with D maybe TRBD2 (6 bases). From germline, CDR1 is MNHNS and CDR2 SASEGT. This CDR3 region has 15 residues. Trimming pared 4 bases from V and 5 bases from J, leaving 17 bases between. CDR3 in amino acids: CASSGLGAAGETQYF. The CDR3 DNA reads TGTGCCAGCAGTGGACTTGGAGCGGCGGGGGAGACCCAGTACTTC.

This clonotype was counted ten times or more. The rearrangement joins TRBV10-3 to TRBJ1-1; TRBD1 agrees at 8 bases. Unmatched junction bases numbered 2, after V lost 6 bases and J lost 5 bases. This CDR3 is built from 12 residues. Germline assignment: CDR1 ENHRY and CDR2 SYGVKD. The CDR3 is CAIRDRDTEAFF. CDR3 sequence (DNA): TGTGCCATCAGGGACAGGGATACTGAAGCTTTCTTT.

The chain is built from TRBV6-5 and TRBJ1-5; 7 bases align to TRBD1. In germline, CDR1 is MNHEY, CDR2 SVGAGI. The CDR3 sequence is 16 residues long. Trimming at V came to 2 bases and at J to 7 bases, leaving 11 bases not matched to a gene. CDR3 amino acids: CASSYRPQDRFQPQHF. DNA of the CDR3: TGTGCCAGCAGTTACCGCCCCCAGGACAGGTTCCAGCCCCAGCATTTT.

This clonotype came up many times. The rearrangement joins TRBV6-1 to TRBJ2-7; 8 nucleotides align to TRBD2. CDR1 and CDR2 from the germline V gene are MNHNS and SASEGT. V lost 3 bases, J lost 0 bases, and 7 bases stayed unmatched. This CDR3 comprises 16 residues. The CDR3 reads CASSEELAGLSYEQYF. The DNA of the CDR3 is TGTGCCAGCAGTGAGGAGCTAGCGGGCCTCTCCTACGAGCAGTACTTC.

About this clonotype itself: Since a much larger clone is just one base distant, this may be a read error. Here the CDR3 omits its conserved ending phenylalanine or tryptophan, so a read error is the likely source. The rearrangement joins TRBV28 to TRBJ1-1, with 9 bases matching TRBD1. V was clipped by 2 bases and J by 0 bases; unmatched bases: 4. The germline CDR1 and CDR2 sequences are MDHEN and SYDVKM. This CDR3 comprises 16 residues. The CDR3 spells CASSLGTGSLNTEAFL. CDR3 nucleotides: TGTGCCAGCAGTTTAGGGACAGGGTCTCTGAACACTGAAGCTTTCTTG.

As to this clonotype: Mismatch with germline at one junction end may stem from a read error. The V and J genes are TRBV6-1 and TRBJ2-5; D may correspond to TRBD1 or TRBD2 (5 bases each). This CDR3 is built from 13 residues. The germline CDR1 and CDR2 sequences are MNHNS and SASEGT. CDR3 loop: CASLGPLQEAQYF. The CDR3 nucleotides read TGTGCCAGCCTGGGACCGCTCCAAGAGGCCCAGTACTTC.

This clonotype was recorded a few times. The rearrangement uses TRBV29-1 and TRBJ1-1, with D unclear. Germline V gene sequence: CDR1 SQVTM, CDR2 ANQGSEA. V lost 3 bases and J lost 4, with 6 bases in between. CDR3 size: 11 residues. CDR3 bases: TGCAGCGTTGAGAGGGCCACTGAAGCTTTCTTT. Protein product: CSVERATEAFF.

The V call is TRBV5-6, the J call TRBJ1-6; a possible D gene is TRBD1 (5 bases). The CDR3 length is 14 residues. Looked up from germline, CDR1 is SGHDT and CDR2 is YYEEEE. V shed 0 bases and J shed 8 bases, with 9 bases lying between them. The CDR3 is CASSLDDSYSPLHF. For the CDR3, the DNA is TGTGCCAGCAGCTTGGATGACAGTTATTCACCCCTCCACTTT.

The V gene is TRBV28, the J gene TRBJ2-2; perhaps TRBD1 as D (6 bases). The CDR3 is 14 amino acids. Trimming removed 6 bases from V and 6 bases from J, with 14 bases in between. Germline assignment: CDR1 MDHEN and CDR2 SYDVKM. Here the CDR3 DNA reads TGTGCCAGCAGGGGCGTGTGGGGGCCCGGGGAGCTGTTTTTT. This encodes CASRGVWGPGELFF.

V and J are TRBV20-1 and TRBJ2-5; 8 bases align to TRBD2. Germline V lookup: CDR1 DFQATT, CDR2 SNEGSKA (reference sequence). Trimming at V came to 3 bases and at J to 1 base, leaving 7 bases not matched to a gene. The CDR3 sequence is 15 residues long. The CDR3 spells CSARPRLAFQETQYF. The CDR3 coding sequence is TGCAGTGCTAGGCCCCGACTAGCGTTCCAAGAGACCCAGTACTTC.

The rearrangement uses TRBV20-1 and TRBJ2-7, with D maybe TRBD2 (6 bases). From germline, CDR1 is DFQATT and CDR2 SNEGSKA (reference sequence). The CDR3 runs to 14 residues. V lost 3 bases and J lost 0, with 12 bases in between. The CDR3 protein is CSARGAGNSYEQYF. The CDR3 DNA sequence: TGCAGTGCTAGGGGTGCGGGAAACTCCTACGAGCAGTACTTC.

A remark on this clonotype: Being one base from a much bigger clone, this may be a read error. The chain employs TRBV2 and TRBJ1-4, with unresolved D. CDR1 and CDR2 (germline): SNHLY, FYNNEI. CDR3 length: 15 amino acids. The ends were cut back, 5 bases at V and 0 bases at J, with 10 bases in the middle. The CDR3 DNA reads as TGTGCCAGCAGTAGGGAGTTTGCAACTAATGAAAAACTGTTTTTT. Its translation: CASSREFATNEKLFF.

J is TRBJ1-5 and V is TRBV19; the D gene is possibly TRBD1 (5 bases). Trimming took off 1 base at V and 6 bases at J, with 10 bases between the two ends. The germline CDR1 and CDR2 sequences are LNHDA and SQIVND (reference sequence). The CDR3 has 14 amino acids. For the CDR3, the DNA is TGTGCCAGTAGTATAGGTCGGAGGGGTCAGCCCCAGCATTTT. This sequence encodes CASSIGRRGQPQHF. Combining the CDR3 with reference TRBV19 and TRBJ1-5 gives the whole variable domain DGGITQSPKYLFRKEGQNVTLSCEQNLNHDAMYWYRQDPGQGLRLIYYSQIVNDFQKGDIAEGYSVSREKKESFPLTVTSAQKNPTAFYLCASSIGRRGQPQHFGDGTRLSIL.

This chain uses TRBV6-5 with TRBJ1-1, with D possibly being TRBD1 (6 bases). With 4 bases removed from V and 7 bases from J, the gap between germline ends came to 22 bases. This CDR3 region has 16 residues. CDR1 is MNHEY, CDR2 SVGAGI, per germline. The CDR3 region has the DNA TGTGCCAGCAGTTTCCCTAGGGGGGGCAGGGATATTGAAGCTTTCTTT. It codes for CASSFPRGGRDIEAFF.

This clonotype was recorded many times. CDR3 residues: CASSEGRGSYEQYF. CDR3 coding DNA: TGTGCCAGCAGTGAGGGGAGGGGCTCCTACGAGCAGTACTTC. The chain links TRBV6-2 or TRBV6-3 to TRBJ2-7; 7 bases line up with TRBD2. CDR1 and CDR2 (germline): MNHEY, SVGEGT. Losses at the gene ends were 5 bases for V and 0 bases for J; bases not matched to a gene: 4. The CDR3 is 14 amino acids.